The source of this T cell receptor (delta chain) is a study of γδ T cells in repeated Plasmodium falciparum infection. Study-level information: Malian children with intense seasonal malaria exposure were compared with matched Australian children.

Vgamma9/Vdelta2+ and Vdelta2-negative gammadelta T cells were flow-sorted from PBMC for bulk sequencing. TCRdb called clones from the multiplex PCR reads again using CATT. The sample contains 70,000 to 95,000 delta-chain clones, roughly 1.4% of which appear only once. CDR3 length equals 16 residues. The ends lost 5 bases at V and 2 bases at J; junction bases unmatched: 16. Germline-derived CDR1 and CDR2 are TVYSNPD and GDNSRS (reference sequence). This clone was counted many times. The sequence derives from a pool of human donors (malaria-infected and uninfected, not separated). Sequenced input: gamma-delta T cells from blood. The chain recombines TRDV3 with TRDJ1, with TRDD3 identical over 8 bases. CDR3 coding DNA: TGTGCCGCCTCCGGCGGGATACGGGCGTGGACCGATAAACTCATCTTT. Residues: CAASGGIRAWTDKLIF. Based on the CDR3 plus reference TRDV3 and TRDJ1, the full variable domain is CDKVTQSSPDQTVASGSEVVLLCTYDTVYSNPDLFWYRIRPDYSFQFVFYGDNSRSEGADFTQGRFSVKHILTQKAFHLVISPVRTEDSATYYCAASGGIRAWTDKLIFGKGTRVTVEP.